Listed below are T cell receptor beta chains from one sample, sequenced in a study of cytomegalovirus exposure and HLA in healthy donors. Profiled with immunoSEQ multiplex PCR; TCRdb holds only in-frame clones, not every one. The sample carries some 85,000 clones, 75% to 80% recorded once. The specimen was PBMCs. The receptors originated from a man aged 25 to 45 in good health and CMV-seronegative. Each CDR3 is given with its conserved first and last residue. A D gene is named only where the DNA matches it firmly. Expanded clones get a size class; other rows say once, few or many, or leave the size out.

j_call,clone_size,d_call,v_call,cdr3_aa,cdr3_nt
TRBJ2-3,.,.,TRBV27,CASSLRVLADTQYF,TGTGCCAGCAGTTTACGGGTATTGGCAGATACGCAGTATTTT
TRBJ2-5,.,.,TRBV19,CASTNGRDSETQYF,TGTGCCAGTACTAACGGACGGGACTCTGAGACCCAGTACTTC
TRBJ2-2,.,TRBD1,TRBV18,CASSHGQGMSTGELFF,TGTGCCAGCTCACATGGACAGGGGATGAGTACCGGGGAGCTGTTTTTT
TRBJ1-2,once,TRBD1,TRBV6-5,CASSSWTGGNYGYTF,TGTGCCAGCAGTTCCTGGACAGGGGGGAACTATGGCTACACCTTC
TRBJ2-1,.,.,TRBV7-9,CASSLDNNEQFF,TGTGCCAGCAGCTTAGATAACAATGAGCAGTTCTTC
TRBJ2-3,.,TRBD2,TRBV29-1,CSAPRGESDTQYF,TGCAGCGCCCCCCGGGGGGAGTCAGATACGCAGTATTTT
TRBJ1-4,.,.,TRBV6-1,CASSETDSPKGKLFF,TGTGCCAGCAGTGAAACAGACAGCCCTAAAGGAAAACTGTTTTTT
TRBJ1-5,once,.,TRBV5-3,CARSLANDRLNQPQHF,TGTGCCAGAAGCTTGGCGAATGACAGGCTAAATCAGCCCCAGCATTTT
TRBJ2-7,.,TRBD2,TRBV19,CASSIIASSGRSEQYF,TGTGCCAGTAGTATAATAGCGTCTAGCGGGAGGTCCGAGCAGTACTTC
TRBJ1-2,.,TRBD1,TRBV4-3,CASSQDRTGWNYGYTF,TGCGCCAGTAGCCAAGATAGGACAGGGTGGAACTATGGCTACACCTTC
TRBJ1-5,.,TRBD1,TRBV2,CASRRDSYSNQPQHF,TGTGCCAGCAGACGGGACAGTTATAGCAATCAGCCCCAGCATTTT
TRBJ2-7,.,TRBD2,TRBV6-5,CASSYSNPSGNHEQYF,TGTGCCAGCAGTTACTCGAACCCTAGCGGGAACCACGAGCAGTACTTC
TRBJ2-4,.,.,TRBV11-2,CASSPRSGGVAQYF,TGTGCCAGCAGCCCCAGGTCCGGGGGAGTTGCTCAGTACTTC
TRBJ2-7,.,TRBD1,TRBV28,CASSGTANSYEQYF,TGTGCCAGCAGTGGGACAGCGAATTCCTACGAGCAGTACTTC
TRBJ2-1,.,.,TRBV30,CAWGGGGAGNEQFF,TGTGCCTGGGGTGGTGGGGGCGCGGGCAATGAGCAGTTCTTC
TRBJ1-1,.,TRBD1,TRBV19,CASTFRQGLAEAFF,TGTGCCAGTACGTTCAGACAGGGTTTGGCTGAAGCTTTCTTT
TRBJ2-7,.,TRBD1,TRBV5-5,CASSSQGWGQGASYEQYF,TGTGCCAGCAGCTCGCAGGGGTGGGGACAGGGGGCCTCCTACGAGCAGTACTTC
TRBJ2-1,.,TRBD2,TRBV2,CASRQTSGAYNEQFF,TGTGCCAGCAGGCAGACTAGCGGGGCATACAATGAGCAGTTCTTC
TRBJ1-4,medium-sized,.,TRBV11-1,CASSLGHRTTNEKLFF,TGTGCCAGCAGCTTGGGCCACCGTACAACTAATGAAAAACTGTTTTTT
TRBJ2-7,once,TRBD2,TRBV19,CASSWTSGMGYEQYF,TGTGCCAGTAGTTGGACTAGCGGCATGGGTTACGAGCAGTACTTC
TRBJ2-1,.,TRBD1,TRBV30,CAWSVVWDRAKFF,TGTGCCTGGAGTGTAGTATGGGACAGGGCCAAGTTCTTC
TRBJ2-1,.,TRBD2,TRBV19,CASSIGSSGGNEQFF,TGTGCCAGTAGTATAGGGTCTAGCGGAGGCAATGAGCAGTTCTTC
TRBJ1-6,.,.,TRBV28,CASSFPHDSSSYNSPLHF,TGTGCCAGCAGTTTCCCCCATGACTCGAGCTCCTATAATTCACCCCTCCACTTT
TRBJ2-5,.,.,TRBV5-4,CASSKKSPGKETQYF,TGTGCCAGCAGCAAAAAAAGCCCAGGTAAAGAGACCCAGTACTTC
TRBJ2-3,.,.,TRBV7-2,CASSLASQRGTDTQYF,TGTGCCAGCAGCTTAGCGTCCCAGCGGGGCACAGATACGCAGTATTTT
TRBJ2-2,.,.,TRBV5-1,CASSLVASFGGRDTGELFF,TGCGCCAGCAGTTTGGTAGCTAGCTTTGGAGGTCGGGACACCGGGGAGCTGTTTTTT
TRBJ1-1,.,.,TRBV19,CASSILGREGAEAFF,TGTGCCAGTAGTATATTGGGCAGGGAAGGCGCTGAAGCTTTCTTT
TRBJ1-2,.,.,TRBV6-1,CASSLQGPNYGYTF,TGTGCCAGCAGTTTACAGGGACCTAACTATGGCTACACCTTC
TRBJ2-3,few,.,TRBV11-2,CASSFRGSDTQYF,TGTGCCAGCAGCTTCAGGGGTTCGGATACGCAGTATTTT
TRBJ1-2,few,.,TRBV11-2,CASSLDRGNYGYTF,TGTGCCAGCAGCTTAGACCGGGGTAACTATGGCTACACCTTC
TRBJ1-5,few,.,TRBV29-1,CSVGQGKDQPQHF,TGCAGCGTTGGGCAGGGAAAAGATCAGCCCCAGCATTTT
TRBJ2-2,few,TRBD1,TRBV5-1,CASSLFGQVAGELFF,TGCGCCAGCAGCTTATTCGGACAGGTGGCCGGGGAGCTGTTTTTT
TRBJ1-4,.,.,TRBV7-9,CSSSLGGGTTNEKLFF,TGTTCCAGCAGCCTGGGGGGGGGCACAACTAATGAAAAACTGTTTTTT
TRBJ1-2,.,TRBD1,TRBV5-1,CASSFDREGGYTF,TGCGCCAGCAGCTTCGACAGGGAAGGCGGCTACACCTTC
TRBJ2-2,.,.,TRBV30,CAWSPSENTGELFF,TGTGCCTGGAGTCCTAGCGAGAACACCGGGGAGCTGTTTTTT
TRBJ2-7,.,TRBD1,TRBV6-1,CASSEGSRQGVPYEQYF,TGTGCCAGCAGTGAAGGGAGTCGACAGGGGGTCCCCTACGAGCAGTACTTC
TRBJ1-2,.,.,TRBV10-3,CAISSQAYGYTF,TGTGCCATCAGTTCACAGGCCTATGGCTACACCTTC
TRBJ1-2,.,TRBD1,TRBV29-1,CSVAQGMPNGYTF,TGCAGCGTGGCACAGGGGATGCCTAATGGCTACACCTTC
TRBJ1-2,.,.,TRBV19,CASSDRWLYGYTF,TGTGCCAGTAGCGACAGATGGCTATATGGCTACACCTTC
TRBJ2-3,.,.,TRBV7-9,CASSLVVSSTDTQYF,TGTGCCAGCAGCTTAGTGGTCAGTAGCACAGATACGCAGTATTTT
TRBJ2-7,.,TRBD1,TRBV27,CASSFQGALSYEQYF,TGTGCCAGCAGTTTTCAGGGGGCCCTCTCCTACGAGCAGTACTTC
TRBJ1-5,.,.,TRBV21-1,CASSKATTGNVNQPQHF,TGTGCCAGCAGCAAAGCTACGACAGGGAATGTCAATCAGCCCCAGCATTTT
TRBJ1-5,.,TRBD1,TRBV6-1,CASSGGQGFGQPQHF,TGTGCCAGCAGTGGCGGACAGGGATTCGGCCAGCCCCAGCATTTT
TRBJ2-3,.,TRBD1,TRBV5-6,CASSLRTGSSTDTQYF,TGTGCCAGCAGCTTGCGGACAGGGTCAAGCACAGATACGCAGTATTTT
TRBJ1-2,.,.,TRBV9,CASSGAVYGYTF,TGTGCCAGCAGTGGGGCAGTTTATGGCTACACCTTC
TRBJ1-1,.,.,TRBV9,CASSVLQGRRVLLELNTEAFF,TGTGCCAGCAGCGTCCTACAGGGTCGTCGGGTTCTTTTGGAATTGAACACTGAAGCTTTCTTT